This T cell receptor (beta chain) was profiled in a study of blood T cell repertoires in COVID-19. On the study more broadly: The United States, Italy and Spain provided the acute and convalescent COVID-19 samples. In each case, the material was cDNA or gDNA derived from T cells, B-cell-depleted T cells, or PBMCs.

This CDR3 region has 14 residues. Germline V lookup: CDR1 SGHTA, CDR2 FQGNSA. V was pared by 5 bases and J by 5 bases, with 8 bases of the junction left unmatched. Libraries were prepared by immunoSEQ multiplex PCR; TCRdb keeps only in-frame clonotypes and omits some of them. The sample has 150,000 to 200,000 clones, around nine tenths seen once. The chain carries TRBV7-2 and TRBJ2-5, with 7 bases aligning to TRBD1. The sequenced sample consisted of peripheral blood. This clonotype originated in a woman in her 70s with COVID-19, enrolled during active disease. CDR3 region: CASSPQGVGETQYF. The CDR3 DNA reads as TGTGCCAGCAGCCCCCAGGGGGTTGGGGAGACCCAGTACTTC.